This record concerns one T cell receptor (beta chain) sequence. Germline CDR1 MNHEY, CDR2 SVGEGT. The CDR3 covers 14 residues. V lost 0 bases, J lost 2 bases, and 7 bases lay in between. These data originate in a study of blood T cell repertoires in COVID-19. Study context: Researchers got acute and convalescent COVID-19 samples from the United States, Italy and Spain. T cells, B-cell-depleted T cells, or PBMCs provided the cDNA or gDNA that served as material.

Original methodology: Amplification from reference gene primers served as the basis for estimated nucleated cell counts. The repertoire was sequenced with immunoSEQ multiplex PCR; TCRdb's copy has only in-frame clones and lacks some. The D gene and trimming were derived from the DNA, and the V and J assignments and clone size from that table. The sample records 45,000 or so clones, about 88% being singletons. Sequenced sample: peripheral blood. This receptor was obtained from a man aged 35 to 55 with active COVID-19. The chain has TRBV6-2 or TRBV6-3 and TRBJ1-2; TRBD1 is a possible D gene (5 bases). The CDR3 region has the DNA TGTGCCAGCAGTTACTCGCCAGGGAACTATGGCTACACCTTC. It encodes CASSYSPGNYGYTF.